This T cell receptor beta chain derives from a study of blood T cell repertoires in COVID-19. As for the study in general: Acute and convalescent COVID-19 samples came from the United States, Italy and Spain. Sources were T cells, B-cell-depleted T cells, or PBMCs; the material itself was cDNA or gDNA.

Original processing methods: Amplification from reference gene primers served as the basis for estimated nucleated cell counts. TCRdb's table, derived via immunoSEQ multiplex PCR, lists solely in-frame clones and lacks some. Clone size and the V and J calls come from that table; the DNA yielded D and trimming. In the table there are a few hundred thousand clones, approximately 82% of which are singletons. CDR1 and CDR2 (germline): SGHVS, FQNEAQ. The germline V and J ends were trimmed by 1 base and 4 bases, with 10 bases remaining between them. The CDR3 sequence is 14 residues long. This clone was observed once.

Source material: peripheral blood. The origin of this receptor is a woman between 50 and 59 years old with acute or convalescent COVID-19. The chain employs TRBV7-8 and TRBJ1-1, with D maybe TRBD1 (5 bases). This CDR3 reads CASSLGQDTTEAFF. The CDR3 DNA is TGTGCCAGCAGCTTAGGGCAGGACACCACTGAAGCTTTCTTT.